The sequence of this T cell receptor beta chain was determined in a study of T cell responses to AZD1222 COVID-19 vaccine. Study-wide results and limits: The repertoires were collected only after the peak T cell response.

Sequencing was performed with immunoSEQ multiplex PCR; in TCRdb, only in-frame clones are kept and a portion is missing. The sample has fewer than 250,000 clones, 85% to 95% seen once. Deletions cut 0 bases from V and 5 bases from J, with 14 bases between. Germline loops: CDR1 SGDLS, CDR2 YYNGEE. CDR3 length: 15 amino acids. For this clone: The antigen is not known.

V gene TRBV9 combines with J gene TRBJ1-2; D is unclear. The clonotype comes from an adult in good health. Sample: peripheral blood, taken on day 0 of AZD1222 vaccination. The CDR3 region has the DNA TGTGCCAGCAGCGTAGCCCTCGGGAGCGGTTATGGCTACACCTTC. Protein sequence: CASSVALGSGYGYTF.